This T cell receptor beta chain was recovered during a study of long-term antiretroviral therapy in people with HIV. At survey level, the immunoSEQ assay was run in its v3.0 version. Using immunoSEQ multiplex PCR, the repertoire was profiled, and TCRdb retains in-frame clones only, with some absent. The sample lists fewer than 30,000 clones, about 86% occurring once. HIV-positive participants all received treatment in the United States. CDR1 SGHAT and CDR2 FQNNGV come from the germline V gene. The CDR3 runs 12 residues. Trimming cost V 5 bases and J 7 bases, with 11 bases left between them. The material sequenced was unsorted PBMCs, taken 0.8 years after starting antiretroviral therapy. This rearrangement joins TRBV11-2 to TRBJ1-1, with D unclear. The sequence came from a woman aged 25 to 39 with HIV. CDR3 bases: TGTGCCAGCAGCGGAACGGCGATTGAAGCTTTCTTT. Translation: CASSGTAIEAFF. The full variable domain, rest sourced from reference TRBV11-2 and TRBJ1-1, is EAGVAQSPRYKIIEKRQSVAFWCNPISGHATLYWYQQILGQGPKLLIQFQNNGVVDDSQLPKDRFSAERLKGVDSTLKIQPAKLEDSAVYLCASSGTAIEAFFGQGTRLTVV.